The clone carrying this TCR beta chain has a count of ten or more. Its cognate antigen is unknown. The entry originates in a study of cytomegalovirus exposure and HLA in healthy donors. About the research overall: The early release's HLA-typed donors yielded 65 million to 85 million unique TCRs.

Study conclusions and caveats: Later analysis identified around 15,000 TCR beta sequences associated with HLA alleles, using a false discovery rate threshold of 0.05.

Vbeta (60) and Jbeta (13) primers were used in the PCR. Using immunoSEQ multiplex PCR, the repertoire was profiled, and TCRdb retains in-frame clones only, with some absent. The sample has around 130,000 clones; around four fifths are singletons. The length of the CDR3 is 15 residues. V was clipped by 0 bases and J by 5 bases; unmatched bases: 1. CDR1 is MGHDK, CDR2 SYGVNS, per germline. This receptor was obtained from a boy aged 5-17 years in good health and CMV-seronegative. The sequencing sample was made of PBMCs. The chain employs TRBV25-1 and TRBJ1-4; 9 nucleotides align to TRBD1. This CDR3 is CASSEYGTGNEKLFF. The DNA of the CDR3 is TGTGCCAGCAGTGAATATGGGACAGGGAATGAAAAACTGTTTTTT.